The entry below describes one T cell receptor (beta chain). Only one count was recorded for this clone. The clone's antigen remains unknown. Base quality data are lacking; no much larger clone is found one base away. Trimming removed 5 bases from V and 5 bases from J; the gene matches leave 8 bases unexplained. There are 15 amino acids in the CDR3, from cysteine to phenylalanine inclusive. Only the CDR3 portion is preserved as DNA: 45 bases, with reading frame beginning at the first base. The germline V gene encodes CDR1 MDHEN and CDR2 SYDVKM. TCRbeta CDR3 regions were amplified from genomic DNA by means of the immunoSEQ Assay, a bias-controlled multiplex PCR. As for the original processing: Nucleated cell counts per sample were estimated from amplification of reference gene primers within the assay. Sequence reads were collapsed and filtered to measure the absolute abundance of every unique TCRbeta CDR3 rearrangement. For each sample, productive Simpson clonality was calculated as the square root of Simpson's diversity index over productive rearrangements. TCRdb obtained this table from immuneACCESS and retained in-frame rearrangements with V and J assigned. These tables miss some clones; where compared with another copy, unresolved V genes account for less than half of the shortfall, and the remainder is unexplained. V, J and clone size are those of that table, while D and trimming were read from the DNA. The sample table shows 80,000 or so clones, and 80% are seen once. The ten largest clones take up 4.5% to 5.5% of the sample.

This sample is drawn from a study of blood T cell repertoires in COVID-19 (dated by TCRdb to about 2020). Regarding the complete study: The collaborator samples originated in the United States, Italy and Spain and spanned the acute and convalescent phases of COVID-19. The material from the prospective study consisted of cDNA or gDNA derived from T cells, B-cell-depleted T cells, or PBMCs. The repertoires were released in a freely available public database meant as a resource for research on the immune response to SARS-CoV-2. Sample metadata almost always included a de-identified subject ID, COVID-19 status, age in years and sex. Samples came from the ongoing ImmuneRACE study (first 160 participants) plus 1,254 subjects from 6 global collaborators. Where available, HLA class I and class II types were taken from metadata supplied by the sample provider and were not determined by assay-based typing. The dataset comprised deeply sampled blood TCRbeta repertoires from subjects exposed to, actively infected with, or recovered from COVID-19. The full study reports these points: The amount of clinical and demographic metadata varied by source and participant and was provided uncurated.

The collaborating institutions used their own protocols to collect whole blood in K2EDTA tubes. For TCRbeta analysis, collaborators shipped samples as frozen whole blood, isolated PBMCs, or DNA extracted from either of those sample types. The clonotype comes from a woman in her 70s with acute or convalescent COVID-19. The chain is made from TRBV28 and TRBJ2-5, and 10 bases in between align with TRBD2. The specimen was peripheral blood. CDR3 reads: CASSPPGLAWETQYF. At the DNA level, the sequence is TGTGCCAGCAGTCCCCCGGGACTAGCGTGGGAGACCCAGTACTTC.